These 25 T cell receptor beta chains share one sample of origin, sequenced in a study of control samples from healthy donors and cancer patients. Libraries were prepared by immunoSEQ multiplex PCR; TCRdb keeps only in-frame clonotypes and omits some of them. The data show 100,000 to 150,000 clones, with more than 75% seen just once and 2.5% to 3.5% held by the top ten. The source material was blood. These receptors were collected from a man in his 60s in good health.

V is TRBV12-3 or TRBV12-4 and J is TRBJ1-2; D remains unclear. This CDR3 region has 13 residues. Trimming removed 4 bases at V and 7 bases at J, with 13 bases between. The CDR3 spells CASSSLRGAGYTF. The DNA for the CDR3 is TGTGCCAGCAGTTCCTTACGGGGAGCTGGCTACACCTTC.

The V and J genes are TRBV18 and TRBJ1-1; D is undetermined. Trimming pared 0 bases from V and 1 base from J, leaving 9 bases between. Germline CDR1 reads KGHSH; CDR2 reads LQKENI. The CDR3 spans 15 residues. The CDR3, as DNA: TGTGCCAGCTCACCACCGGCTCGGGAGAACACTGAAGCTTTCTTT. This translates into CASSPPARENTEAFF.

This chain links TRBV6-6 with TRBJ1-6; 8 nucleotides agree with TRBD1. CDR3 length equals 16 residues. In germline, CDR1 is MNHNY, CDR2 SVGAGI (reference sequence). The J segment lost 7 bases and the V segment lost 7 bases, leaving 12 bases of the junction unmatched. Here the CDR3 reads CASMLTWTGLNSPLHF. The CDR3 coding sequence is TGTGCCAGCATGCTGACCTGGACAGGGCTGAATTCACCCCTCCACTTT.

This clone appeared a single time. The chain recombines TRBV4-1 with TRBJ2-1, with 12 bases aligning to TRBD2. This CDR3 contains 19 residues. With V trimmed by 5 bases and J by 1 base, 12 bases remained unmatched. Germline V gene lookup returns CDR1 MGHRA and CDR2 YSYEKL. The chain's CDR3 is CASSKLAGGLSESYNEQFF. The CDR3 DNA reads TGCGCCAGCAGCAAACTAGCGGGGGGTCTAAGTGAGTCCTACAATGAGCAGTTCTTC.

This sequence joins TRBV20-1 and TRBJ2-3; D is possibly TRBD1 or TRBD2 (6 bases each). The V end was cut by 6 bases, the J end by 8 bases, with 12 bases between. Germline values: CDR1 DFQATT, CDR2 SNEGSKA (reference sequence). The CDR3 is made up of 11 amino acids. CDR3 loop: CSALGGSTQYF. CDR3 in DNA: TGCAGTGCCCTCGGGGGCTCTACGCAGTATTTT.

This chain connects TRBV7-9 to TRBJ2-6, with D possibly called TRBD1 or TRBD2 (5 bases each). CDR3 length equals 17 residues. From germline, CDR1 is SEHNR and CDR2 FQNEAQ (reference sequence). Deletions cut 2 bases from V and 0 bases from J, with 11 bases between. This chain's CDR3 is CASSLHLGGSGANVLTF. The CDR3 DNA reads as TGTGCCAGCAGCTTACACCTTGGGGGCTCTGGGGCCAACGTCCTGACTTTC.

V and J are TRBV2 and TRBJ1-3; D uncertain. Germline V gives CDR1 SNHLY, CDR2 FYNNEI. Deletions cut 2 bases from V and 0 bases from J, with 5 bases between. This CDR3 is built from 14 residues. CDR3 loop: CASSEMSSGNTIYF. For the CDR3, the DNA is TGTGCCAGCAGTGAAATGAGCTCTGGAAACACCATATATTTT.

Only a few counts were recorded for this clone. The chain has TRBV3-1 (or the pseudogene TRBV3-2) and TRBJ2-2; D ambiguous. Germline CDR1 LGHDT, CDR2 YNNKEL (reference sequence). V was cut by 2 bases and J by 1 base, with 5 bases left in between. The CDR3 has 14 residues. The CDR3 is CASSQIVNTGELFF. Here the CDR3 DNA reads TGTGCCAGCAGCCAAATCGTGAACACCGGGGAGCTGTTTTTT.

The rearrangement uses TRBV12-3 or TRBV12-4 and TRBJ1-1; D is ambiguous. This CDR3 is built from 11 residues. CDR3 in amino acids: CACRLNTEAFF. The DNA of the CDR3 is TGTGCGTGCCGCCTGAACACTGAAGCTTTCTTT.

This clone appeared a few times. The rearrangement links TRBV19 to TRBJ1-5; weak D call: TRBD1 (6 bases). The CDR3 has 15 amino acids. Trimming removed 6 bases at V and 5 bases at J, with 17 bases between. Germline assignment: CDR1 LNHDA and CDR2 SQIVND (reference sequence). The CDR3 coding sequence is TGTGCCAGTAGGGATGCGGGGGGCGGATATCAGCCCCAGCATTTT. It codes for CASRDAGGGYQPQHF.

The chain is built from TRBV5-8 and TRBJ2-7, with 8 bases aligning to TRBD1. Germline V CDR1 and CDR2: SGHTS, YDEGEE. After removal of 0 bases from V and 5 bases from J, the junction contained 4 bases not matched to a gene. The CDR3 runs 14 residues. The CDR3 spells CASSLGTGFNEQYF. DNA of the CDR3: TGTGCCAGCAGCTTGGGGACAGGGTTCAACGAGCAGTACTTC.

This clone was counted a single time. J is TRBJ1-2 and V is TRBV2; TRBD1 aligns across 7 bases. The V gene end was trimmed by 3 bases and the J gene end by 5 bases; junction bases not matched to a gene: 3. Germline V gives CDR1 SNHLY, CDR2 FYNNEI. CDR3 length equals 13 residues. The CDR3 region has the DNA TGTGCCAGCAGTGAGGCAGGGGGTTATGGCTACACCTTC. Translation gives CASSEAGGYGYTF. Filled out from reference TRBV2 and TRBJ1-2, the complete variable domain reads EPEVTQTPSHQVTQMGQEVILRCVPISNHLYFYWYRQILGQKVEFLVSFYNNEISEKSEIFDDQFSVERPDGSNFTLKIRSTKLEDSAMYFCASSEAGGYGYTFGSGTRLTVV.

This clone was counted only a few times. The chain couples TRBV19 to TRBJ1-5; D is unclear. The CDR3 is 12 residues long. With 1 base removed from V and 6 bases from J, the gap between germline ends came to 4 bases. Germline loops: CDR1 LNHDA, CDR2 SQIVND (reference sequence). The CDR3 protein is CASSIVGQPQHF. The CDR3 DNA reads TGTGCCAGTAGTATAGTTGGTCAGCCCCAGCATTTT.

This sequence joins TRBV15 and TRBJ2-3; perhaps TRBD2 as D (6 bases). V dropped 1 base and J dropped 2 bases, with 13 bases sitting between them. Germline V gene lookup returns CDR1 LNHNV and CDR2 YYDKDF (reference sequence). The CDR3 has 16 residues. CDR3 protein: CATSRGSGLTTDTQYF. CDR3 DNA: TGTGCCACCAGCAGAGGGTCGGGACTGACCACAGATACGCAGTATTTT. Together with reference TRBV15 and TRBJ2-3, the CDR3 gives the full variable domain: DAMVIQNPRYQVTQFGKPVTLSCSQTLNHNVMYWYQQKSSQAPKLLFHYYDKDFNNEADTPDNFQSRRPNTSFCFLDIRSPGLGDTAMYLCATSRGSGLTTDTQYFGPGTRLTVL.

The gene calls are TRBV12-3 or TRBV12-4 and TRBJ1-5, with 9 bases lining up with TRBD1. The CDR3 is made up of 13 amino acids. The J segment lost 5 bases and the V segment lost 7 bases, leaving 3 bases of the junction unmatched. The CDR3 reads CASTRQGDQPQHF. The CDR3 coding sequence is TGTGCCAGCACCCGACAGGGGGATCAGCCCCAGCATTTT.

The chain has TRBV27 and TRBJ1-6; 7 positions agree with TRBD1. This CDR3 has 15 residues. Germline lookup yields CDR1 MNHEY and CDR2 SMNVEV (reference sequence). Trimming at V came to 8 bases and at J to 1 base, leaving 5 bases not matched to a gene. The CDR3: CASAPGGSYNSPLHF. In nucleotides, the CDR3 is TGTGCCAGCGCTCCAGGGGGGTCCTATAATTCACCCCTCCACTTT.

The rearrangement uses TRBV9 and TRBJ2-5; a possible D gene is TRBD2 (6 bases). V shed 3 bases and J shed 5 bases, with 17 bases lying between them. The CDR3 length is 15 residues. Germline assignment: CDR1 SGDLS and CDR2 YYNGEE. CDR3 DNA: TGTGCCAGCAGCGGGTATCGACTAGAAGGGGAGACCCAGTACTTC. Translating gives CASSGYRLEGETQYF.

The gene calls are TRBV15 and TRBJ2-7, with D possibly TRBD1 on 6 matching bases. V shed 3 bases and J shed 10 bases, with 19 bases lying between them. From germline, CDR1 is LNHNV and CDR2 YYDKDF (reference sequence). The CDR3 sequence is 14 residues long. This CDR3 reads CATSRGWDTQGQYF. The CDR3 DNA reads TGTGCCACCAGCAGGGGGTGGGACACCCAGGGCCAGTACTTC. Based on the CDR3 plus reference TRBV15 and TRBJ2-7, the full variable domain is DAMVIQNPRYQVTQFGKPVTLSCSQTLNHNVMYWYQQKSSQAPKLLFHYYDKDFNNEADTPDNFQSRRPNTSFCFLDIRSPGLGDTAMYLCATSRGWDTQGQYFGPGTRLTVT.

The chain combines TRBV6-5 with TRBJ1-6, with TRBD1 matching 11 bases. Trimming cost V 4 bases and J 9 bases; bases outside gene matches: 8. Germline V CDR1 and CDR2: MNHEY, SVGAGI. The CDR3 has 16 residues. The CDR3 loop is CASSFSGQGDGSPLHF. The CDR3 DNA reads as TGTGCCAGCAGTTTCTCGGGACAGGGGGATGGTTCACCCCTCCACTTT.

The chain is built from TRBV12-3 or TRBV12-4 and TRBJ1-1, with unresolved D. The germline V and J ends were trimmed by 3 bases and 5 bases, with 10 bases remaining between them. This CDR3 spans 13 amino acids. CDR3 amino acids: CASSFWGRTEAFF. The CDR3 coding sequence is TGTGCCAGCAGTTTCTGGGGTCGGACTGAAGCTTTCTTT.

This clone was detected once. This sequence joins TRBV6-5 and TRBJ1-2; the match to TRBD1 covers 7 bases. The J segment lost 4 bases and the V segment lost 11 bases, leaving 7 bases of the junction unmatched. The germline V gene encodes CDR1 MNHEY and CDR2 SVGAGI. CDR3 length: 12 residues. Here the CDR3 DNA reads TGTGCCGCTCGGGACAGCCTCTATGGCTACACCTTC. It codes for CAARDSLYGYTF.

The chain is built from TRBV28 and TRBJ2-7; possibly TRBD1 for D (6 bases). Looked up from germline, CDR1 is MDHEN and CDR2 is SYDVKM. The CDR3 is 12 residues long. The V end was cut by 5 bases, the J end by 6 bases, with 11 bases between. In DNA, the CDR3 is TGTGCCAGCAGTACAGGGTTCGGCGAGCAGTACTTC. Translated, it gives CASSTGFGEQYF.

The V and J genes are TRBV19 and TRBJ2-7; tentatively, D is TRBD1 or TRBD2 (7 bases each). Trimming took 2 bases from V and 5 from J, leaving 13 bases between them. The CDR3 runs to 14 residues. Germline-derived CDR1 and CDR2 are LNHDA and SQIVND (reference sequence). The CDR3 DNA reads TGTGCCAGTAGTATAAGACAGGGAGGGAACGAGCAGTACTTC. This translates into CASSIRQGGNEQYF.

The rearrangement uses TRBV27 and TRBJ2-7; unclear D gene. The V end was cut by 3 bases, the J end by 0 bases, with 15 bases between. The germline CDR1 and CDR2 sequences are MNHEY and SMNVEV (reference sequence). The CDR3 length is 16 residues. The DNA of the CDR3 is TGTGCCAGCAGTTTTCGAAAGGTTATAAGCTCCTACGAGCAGTACTTC. It encodes CASSFRKVISSYEQYF.

This chain links TRBV25-1 with TRBJ1-4, with TRBD1 as a possible D gene (5 bases). The V gene's germline CDR1 is MGHDK and CDR2 SYGVNS. CDR3 size: 15 residues. V was cut by 5 bases and J by 4 bases, with 14 bases left in between. As DNA, the CDR3 is TGTGCCAGCAGTTCCCATTCAGGGTTTAATGAAAAACTGTTTTTT. Translated, it gives CASSSHSGFNEKLFF.